The 27 T cell receptor beta chains presented below share a single source sample, sequenced in a study of blood T cell repertoires in COVID-19 (dated by TCRdb to between 2020 and 2021). The method was the immunoSEQ multiplex PCR assay. Held by TCRdb, this immuneACCESS table contains in-frame sequences only and omits some clones. Under half of the omission traces to an unresolved V gene where checked; the cause of the rest is unknown. Across this sample there are over 250,000 clones, with about 90% seen only once. The top ten clones comprise roughly 5.3% of the sample. The sequencing input was PBMCs or T cells enriched from blood (not recorded which). These receptors were collected from a woman in her 30s who had recovered from COVID-19.

The gene calls are TRBV4-1 and TRBJ2-5, with 9 bases aligning to TRBD1. Germline values: CDR1 MGHRA, CDR2 YSYEKL. The CDR3 is 15 residues long. Germline trimming cut 3 bases from V and 4 bases from J; bases unmatched to any gene: 6. CDR3 nucleotide sequence: TGCGCCAGCAGCCAGGGACAGGGAGGAGGAGAGACCCAGTACTTC. This translates into CASSQGQGGGETQYF.

This chain joins TRBV5-6 and TRBJ1-2, with D perhaps TRBD1 (5 bases). The germline V gene has CDR1 SGHDT and CDR2 YYEEEE. The CDR3 covers 15 residues. The V gene lost 0 bases and the J gene lost 2 bases, with 11 bases spanning the gap. The CDR3 sequence is CASSLGTHSNYGYTF. CDR3 nucleotide sequence: TGTGCCAGCAGCTTGGGGACACACTCAAACTATGGCTACACCTTC.

This chain uses TRBV5-5 with TRBJ1-1; D remains ambiguous. V lost 0 bases and J 0 bases, leaving 15 bases between the germline ends. The CDR3 runs to 17 residues. Germline V CDR1 and CDR2: SGHKS, YYEKEE (reference sequence). This CDR3 reads CASSLVVQLYLNTEAFF. CDR3 DNA: TGTGCCAGCAGCTTGGTTGTCCAGTTATACCTGAACACTGAAGCTTTCTTT.

The gene calls are TRBV27 and TRBJ2-2, with 8 positions matching TRBD2. There are 16 residues in the CDR3. V gave up 5 bases and J gave up 3 bases; unmatched junction bases: 8. CDR1 is MNHEY, CDR2 SMNVEV, per germline (reference sequence). The CDR3, as DNA: TGTGCCAGCAGTCCCCTCTTCGGGGGGGACACCGGGGAGCTGTTTTTT. It codes for CASSPLFGGDTGELFF.

The rearrangement joins TRBV12-3 or TRBV12-4 to TRBJ2-7; TRBD1 aligns across 8 bases. V dropped 6 bases and J dropped 6; count of bases not matched to a gene: 4. This CDR3 contains 12 residues. This chain's CDR3 is CASRPGGGEQYF. Written as DNA, the CDR3 is TGTGCCAGCAGACCAGGGGGCGGCGAGCAGTACTTC.

This clone was detected once. This chain links TRBV27 with TRBJ1-6; TRBD1 matches at 7 bases. The V gene's germline CDR1 is MNHEY and CDR2 SMNVEV (reference sequence). The CDR3 loop spans 14 amino acids. After removal of 2 bases from V and 9 bases from J, the junction contained 4 bases not matched to a gene. CDR3 sequence (DNA): TGTGCCAGCAGTTTAGAGGGGGCTTTTTCACCCCTCCACTTT. This codes for CASSLEGAFSPLHF.

CDR3 region: CASSRTGPWEQYF. The CDR3 bases are TGTGCCAGCAGCCGGACTGGGCCGTGGGAGCAGTACTTC. The V call is TRBV6-5, the J call TRBJ2-7, with a weak D call TRBD2 (5 bases). From germline, CDR1 is MNHEY and CDR2 SVGAGI. Trimming left V 6 bases short and J 7 bases short, with 16 bases between. This CDR3 has 13 residues.

In the case of this clone: The sample has other DNA sequences that encode this CDR3 too. The chain recombines TRBV3-1 (or the pseudogene TRBV3-2) with TRBJ1-2, with a tentative D call TRBD1 (6 bases). This CDR3 has 14 amino acids. CDR1 and CDR2 (germline): LGHDT, YNNKEL (reference sequence). With 1 base removed from V and 1 base from J, the gap between germline ends came to 7 bases. CDR3 nucleotides: TGTGCCAGCAGCCAAGTGGACAGTAACTATGGCTACACCTTC. Its translation is CASSQVDSNYGYTF.

This chain joins TRBV4-1 and TRBJ2-5, with 8 bases that match TRBD2. Germline V gives CDR1 MGHRA, CDR2 YSYEKL. The V gene end was trimmed by 1 base and the J gene end by 4 bases; junction bases not matched to a gene: 8. The CDR3 consists of 16 residues. CDR3 in amino acids: CASSQGVSGEGETQYF. The CDR3, as DNA: TGCGCCAGCAGCCAAGGGGTTAGCGGGGAGGGAGAGACCCAGTACTTC.

This chain uses TRBV3-1 (or the pseudogene TRBV3-2) with TRBJ1-1; TRBD1 aligns across 8 bases. J lost 5 bases, V lost 3 bases, and 8 bases had no gene match. This CDR3 has 15 residues. Germline CDR1 reads LGHDT; CDR2 reads YNNKEL (reference sequence). The DNA for the CDR3 is TGTGCCAGCAGCCAGGATGTCGACAGGGGAACTGAAGCTTTCTTT. Its protein product is CASSQDVDRGTEAFF.

The chain uses TRBV7-9 and TRBJ1-1; weak D call: TRBD1 (6 bases). The V end lost 6 bases, the J end lost 5 bases, and 13 bases lay between the germline ends. The CDR3 covers 13 residues. The germline V gene encodes CDR1 SEHNR and CDR2 FQNEAQ (reference sequence). The CDR3 sequence is CASRSTGMTEAFF. The DNA of the CDR3 is TGTGCCAGCAGGTCTACAGGGATGACTGAAGCTTTCTTT.

The V call is TRBV3-1 (or the pseudogene TRBV3-2), the J call TRBJ2-4; 7 nucleotides agree with TRBD2. Germline V gene lookup returns CDR1 LGHDT and CDR2 YNNKEL (reference sequence). CDR3 length: 12 residues. V was pared by 1 base and J by 10 bases, with 1 base of the junction left unmatched. The CDR3 protein is CASSQGAGIQYF. The CDR3 DNA is TGTGCCAGCAGCCAAGGAGCGGGGATTCAGTACTTC.

The table lists this clone with a count of one. The rearrangement joins TRBV15 to TRBJ2-4; D uncertain. Trimming pared 5 bases from V and 6 bases from J, leaving 8 bases between. This CDR3 region has 12 residues. The germline CDR1 and CDR2 sequences are LNHNV and YYDKDF (reference sequence). In nucleotides, the CDR3 is TGTGCCACCAGCGTCCAGTCAAACATTCAGTACTTC. Residues: CATSVQSNIQYF.

The V gene is TRBV27, the J gene TRBJ1-2; tentatively, D is TRBD1 (6 bases). This CDR3 contains 15 residues. Trimming pared 4 bases from V and 2 bases from J, leaving 14 bases between. CDR1 is MNHEY and CDR2 is SMNVEV in the germline V gene (reference sequence). CDR3 nucleotides: TGTGCCAGCAGTTCACGAACTACAGGGAACTATGGCTACACCTTC. Its protein product is CASSSRTTGNYGYTF.

This clone was seen only a few times. V gene TRBV2 combines with J gene TRBJ1-2, with a weak D call TRBD1 (5 bases). This CDR3 is built from 13 residues. Germline values: CDR1 SNHLY, CDR2 FYNNEI. Between the trimmed V and J ends, which lost 4 bases and 2 bases, there was a span of 8 bases. This CDR3 is CASSGQINYGYTF. CDR3 in DNA: TGTGCCAGCAGTGGACAGATCAACTATGGCTACACCTTC.

This sequence joins TRBV28 and TRBJ1-5; D is unresolved. CDR3 size: 15 residues. The V end was cut by 5 bases, the J end by 2 bases, with 13 bases between. Germline CDR1 MDHEN, CDR2 SYDVKM. For the CDR3, the DNA is TGTGCCAGCAGTACCGGCGGGGATGGCAATCAGCCCCAGCATTTT. It yields the protein CASSTGGDGNQPQHF.

V usage is TRBV30 and J usage is TRBJ1-1; D is ambiguous. The germline V gene has CDR1 GTSNPN and CDR2 SVGIG (reference sequence). The CDR3 is 16 residues long. V gave up 0 bases and J gave up 2 bases, with 16 bases separating them. CDR3 residues: CAWSVISSRSNTEAFF. The CDR3 nucleotides are TGTGCCTGGAGTGTAATATCGTCGAGGAGTAACACTGAAGCTTTCTTT.

The chain combines TRBV16 with TRBJ2-7; 7 positions agree with TRBD1. With V trimmed by 5 bases and J by 3 bases, 7 bases remained unmatched. CDR3 size: 14 residues. Germline V gives CDR1 KGHSY, CDR2 FQNENV. CDR3 nucleotides: TGTGCCAGCAGCTCAAACCGGGACAGCTACGAGCAGTACTTC. Amino acid sequence: CASSSNRDSYEQYF.

This clone showed up just once. CDR3 amino acids: CASSQMGGGPPYEQYF. In DNA, the CDR3 is TGTGCCAGCAGCCAGATGGGGGGGGGTCCCCCCTACGAGCAGTACTTC. J is TRBJ2-7 and V is TRBV3-1 (or the pseudogene TRBV3-2), with 7 positions matching TRBD2. CDR3 length equals 16 residues. The V segment lost 3 bases and the J segment 2 bases; nucleotides outside the gene matches: 10. In germline, CDR1 is LGHDT, CDR2 YNNKEL (reference sequence).

J is TRBJ2-5 and V is TRBV9, with a tentative D call TRBD1 (6 bases). Germline V gene sequence: CDR1 SGDLS, CDR2 YYNGEE. V dropped 0 bases and J dropped 1 base, with 10 bases sitting between them. The CDR3 contains 15 residues. CDR3 nucleotides: TGTGCCAGCAGCGTAGGGGGGCACTTCCAAGAGACCCAGTACTTC. Translation: CASSVGGHFQETQYF.

CDR3 amino acids: CASSEGRGVVYNEQFF. The DNA for the CDR3 is TGTGCCAGCAGTGAAGGGCGGGGCGTTGTTTACAATGAGCAGTTCTTC. The chain has TRBV6-1 and TRBJ2-1; possibly TRBD2 for D (6 bases). The CDR3 length is 16 residues. Germline V gene lookup returns CDR1 MNHNS and CDR2 SASEGT. The V gene lost 1 base and the J gene lost 4 bases, with 14 bases spanning the gap.

This clone was observed a handful of times. The chain recombines TRBV14 with TRBJ1-2, with a weak D call TRBD1 (5 bases). Per the germline V gene, CDR1 is SGHDN and CDR2 is FVKESK. Between the trimmed V and J ends, which lost 2 bases and 8 bases, there was a span of 15 bases. The CDR3 consists of 14 residues. CDR3 sequence reads: CASSQLRTTEGYTF. The CDR3, as DNA: TGTGCCAGCAGCCAATTAAGGACAACTGAGGGCTACACCTTC. The whole variable domain, remainder taken from reference TRBV14 and TRBJ1-2, is EAGVTQFPSHSVIEKGQTVTLRCDPISGHDNLYWYRRVMGKEIKFLLHFVKESKQDESGMPNNRFLAERTGGTYSTLKVQPAELEDSGVYFCASSQLRTTEGYTFGSGTRLTVV.

CDR3 nucleotides: TGTGCCAGCAGCCCCCAGGGGAAGCACACTGAAGCTTTCTTT. Protein: CASSPQGKHTEAFF. This chain links TRBV7-3 with TRBJ1-1, with D possibly TRBD1 on 6 matching bases. V lost 5 bases and J 3 bases, leaving 13 bases between the germline ends. From germline, CDR1 is SGHTA and CDR2 FQGTGA. The CDR3 has 14 amino acids.

The gene calls are TRBV5-4 and TRBJ2-1; the match to TRBD2 covers 10 bases. Germline assignment: CDR1 SGHNT and CDR2 YYREEE (reference sequence). The length of the CDR3 is 15 residues. The junction had 4 bases not matched to a gene; V was cut back by 1 base and J by 6 bases. CDR3 sequence: CASSLLAGGGNEQFF. DNA for the CDR3: TGTGCCAGCAGCTTGTTAGCGGGGGGTGGCAATGAGCAGTTCTTC.

The gene calls are TRBV5-1 and TRBJ2-5, with TRBD2 matching over 7 bases. Germline CDR1 reads SGHRS; CDR2 reads YFSETQ. V was clipped by 1 base and J by 0 bases; unmatched bases: 6. This CDR3 contains 16 residues. The CDR3 is CASSLPSGAYQETQYF. The DNA for the CDR3 is TGCGCCAGCAGCTTGCCCAGCGGGGCGTACCAAGAGACCCAGTACTTC.

V gene TRBV4-1 combines with J gene TRBJ2-4; tentative D call: TRBD1 (7 bases). Trimming took off 1 base at V and 1 base at J, with 14 bases between the two ends. The CDR3 is made up of 17 amino acids. The germline gives CDR1 MGHRA, CDR2 YSYEKL. This CDR3 reads CASSQAPPGGAKNIQYF. The CDR3 coding sequence is TGCGCCAGCAGCCAAGCCCCCCCAGGGGGGGCCAAAAACATTCAGTACTTC.

This chain connects TRBV2 to TRBJ1-5; 7 nucleotides match TRBD1. There are 14 residues in the CDR3. From germline, CDR1 is SNHLY and CDR2 FYNNEI. After removal of 1 base from V and 11 bases from J, the junction contained 8 bases not matched to a gene. The CDR3 nucleotides are TGTGCCAGCAGTGAAGAGGGGGCGGCGATCGCCCAGCATTTT. Protein sequence: CASSEEGAAIAQHF.